This T cell receptor (beta chain) derives from a study of shared clonotypes between healthy human individuals. The table came from immunoSEQ multiplex PCR; TCRdb's copy has only in-frame clones and leaves some out. The sample records more than 2,000,000 clones, 85% to 95% being singletons. Study-level results: The study's rarefaction showed incomplete sorted-subset sequencing despite large depth.

Concerning this clone: What it binds is unknown.

The V gene's germline CDR1 is LNHNV and CDR2 YYDKDF (reference sequence). Trimming cost V 2 bases and J 4 bases, with 8 bases left between them. This CDR3 spans 14 amino acids. Specimen: naive CD4+ T cells sorted from blood. Subset noted: CD45RA+ positively selected. The TCR sequence derives from a man aged 18 to 29 in good health. V usage is TRBV15 and J usage is TRBJ2-2; no clear D gene. The CDR3: CATSRIVGTGELFF. The DNA of the CDR3 is TGTGCCACCAGCAGAATAGTGGGCACCGGGGAGCTGTTTTTT.